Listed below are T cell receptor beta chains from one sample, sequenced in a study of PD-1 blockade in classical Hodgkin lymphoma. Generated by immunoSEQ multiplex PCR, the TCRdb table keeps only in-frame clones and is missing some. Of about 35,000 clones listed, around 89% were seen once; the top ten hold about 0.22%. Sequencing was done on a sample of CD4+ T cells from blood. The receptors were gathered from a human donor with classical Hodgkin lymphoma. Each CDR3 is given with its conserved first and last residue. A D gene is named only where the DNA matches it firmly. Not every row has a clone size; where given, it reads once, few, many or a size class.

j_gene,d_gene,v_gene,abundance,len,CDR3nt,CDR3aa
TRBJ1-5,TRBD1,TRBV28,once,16,TGTGCCAGCAGTTCCGTCTCGACAGGGGGTGATCAGCCCCAGCATTTT,CASSSVSTGGDQPQHF
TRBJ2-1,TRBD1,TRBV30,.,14,TGTGCCTGGGGGCGACAGGGTGGGTACAATGAGCAGTTCTTC,CAWGRQGGYNEQFF
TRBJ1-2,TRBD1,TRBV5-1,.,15,TGCGCCAGCAGCTTGGCCGGGACAGGGGGCGAAGGCTACACCTTC,CASSLAGTGGEGYTF
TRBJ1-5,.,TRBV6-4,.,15,TGTGCCAGCAGTGCGGAATGGGGTGGCAATCAGCCCCAGCATTTT,CASSAEWGGNQPQHF
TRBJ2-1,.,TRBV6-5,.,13,TGTGCCAGCAGTTTCCGGGGGTACAATGAGCAGTTCTTC,CASSFRGYNEQFF
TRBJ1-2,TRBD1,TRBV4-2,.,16,TGTGCCAGCAGCCATGGGACAGGGGGCGCCGTCTACGGCTACACCTTC,CASSHGTGGAVYGYTF
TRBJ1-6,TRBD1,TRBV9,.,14,TGTGCCAGCAGCGTCACAGGGGTGAATTCACCCCTCCACTTT,CASSVTGVNSPLHF
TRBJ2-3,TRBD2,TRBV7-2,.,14,TGTGCCAGCAGCAAAAGCGGGGCAACAGATACGCAGTATTTT,CASSKSGATDTQYF
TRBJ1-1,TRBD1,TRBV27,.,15,TGTGCCAGCAGGGATACACAGGGGTTCGGCACTGAAGCTTTCTTT,CASRDTQGFGTEAFF
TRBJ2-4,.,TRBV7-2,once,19,TGTGCCAGCAGCTCAGAGTTTGGGGCCAAACCGCTAACCAAAAACATTCAGTACTTC,CASSSEFGAKPLTKNIQYF
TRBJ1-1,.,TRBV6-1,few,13,TGTGCCAGCAGTGAGGGCAGGGTATACACTCGTACCTTT,CASSEGRVYTRTF
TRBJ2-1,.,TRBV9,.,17,TGTGCCAGCAGCGTAGCTCGGGCGGGGAGAGCGTGTAGTGAGCAGTTCTTC,CASSVARAGRACSEQFF
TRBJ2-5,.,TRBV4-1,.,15,TGCGCCAGCAGCCAAGACCGGGGGATGGTAGAGACCCAGTACTTC,CASSQDRGMVETQYF
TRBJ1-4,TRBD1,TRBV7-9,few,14,TGTGCCAGCAGCTCGGGACAGGGACGTGAAAAACTGTTTTTT,CASSSGQGREKLFF
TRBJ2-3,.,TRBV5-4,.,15,TGTGCCAGCAGCCCCAAAGCGGGTAGCACAGATACGCAGTATTTT,CASSPKAGSTDTQYF
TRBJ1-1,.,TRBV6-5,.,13,TGTGCCAGCAGTCCTCAGGGAGATACTGAAGCTTTCTTT,CASSPQGDTEAFF
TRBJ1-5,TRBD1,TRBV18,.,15,TGTGCCAGCTCACCAATGAATTCAGGGGGACAGCCCCAGCATTTT,CASSPMNSGGQPQHF
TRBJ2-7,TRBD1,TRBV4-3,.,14,TGCGCCAGCAGCCAAGCAGGGGGCCCCTACGAGCAGTACTTC,CASSQAGGPYEQYF
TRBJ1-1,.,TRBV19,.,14,TGTGCCAGTAGGACACCCTTTGTGAACACTGAAGCTTTCTTT,CASRTPFVNTEAFF
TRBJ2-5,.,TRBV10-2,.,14,TGCGCCAGGCGGGACCGGGTCATACAAGAGACCCAGTACTTC,CARRDRVIQETQYF
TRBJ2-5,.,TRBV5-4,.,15,TGTGCCAGCAGCTTTGGATATACGAGCCAAGAGACCCAGTACTTC,CASSFGYTSQETQYF
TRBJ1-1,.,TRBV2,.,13,TGTGCCAGCAGGCGCAATGGGGACACTGAAGCTTTCTTT,CASRRNGDTEAFF
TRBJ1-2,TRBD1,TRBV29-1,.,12,TGCAGCGCTGACAGGGCTAACTATGGCTACACCTTC,CSADRANYGYTF
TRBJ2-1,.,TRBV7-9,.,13,TGTGCCAGCACCCAGTTTCTCGGCGATGAGCAGTTCTTC,CASTQFLGDEQFF
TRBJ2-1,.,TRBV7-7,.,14,TGTGCCAGCAGCTTAGCGGGCAGGGTGAATGAGCAGTTCTTC,CASSLAGRVNEQFF
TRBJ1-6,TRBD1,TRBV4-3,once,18,TGCGCCAGCAGCCAGGGAGGGGGCGGAACAAGAGTTGGTTCACCCCTCCACTTT,CASSQGGGGTRVGSPLHF
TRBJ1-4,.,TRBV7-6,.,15,TGTGCCAGCAGCCCCGACATCACAACTAATGAAAAACTGTTTTTT,CASSPDITTNEKLFF
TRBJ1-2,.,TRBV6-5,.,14,TGTGCCAGCAGTTTCAGGCTTTCCAACTATGGCTACACCTTC,CASSFRLSNYGYTF
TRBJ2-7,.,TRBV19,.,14,TGTGCCAGTAGTATAGGTGGGAGTGGAACCGAGCAGTACTTC,CASSIGGSGTEQYF
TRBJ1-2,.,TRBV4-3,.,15,TGCGCCAGCAGCCAAGGGACTATCAATAACTATGGCTACACCTTC,CASSQGTINNYGYTF
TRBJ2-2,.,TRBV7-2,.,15,TGTGCCAGCAGCTTGTGGGCGACGGGGACCGGGGAGCTGTTTTTT,CASSLWATGTGELFF
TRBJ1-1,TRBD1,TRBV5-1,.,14,TGCGCCAGCAGCTGGGGACAGTTGAACACTGAAGCTTTCTTT,CASSWGQLNTEAFF
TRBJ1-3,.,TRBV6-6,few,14,TGTGCCAGCAGACCATCAGGAGTCGGAAACACCATATATTTT,CASRPSGVGNTIYF
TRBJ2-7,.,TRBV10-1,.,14,TGCGCCAGCAGTGAGGGGAAGCCCTGGAACGAGCAGTACTTC,CASSEGKPWNEQYF
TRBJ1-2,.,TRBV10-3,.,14,TGTGCCATCAGTGAGTCGATCATGGACTATGGCTACACCTTC,CAISESIMDYGYTF
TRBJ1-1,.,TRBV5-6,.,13,TGTGCCAGCAGCTTGACAGCGAACACTGAAGCTTTCTTT,CASSLTANTEAFF
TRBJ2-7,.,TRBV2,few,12,TGTGCCACCGAAGGGGAATCAGGCGAGCAGTACTTC,CATEGESGEQYF
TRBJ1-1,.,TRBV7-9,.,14,TGTGCCAGCAGCAATTGGGCCCTGAACACTGAAGCTTTCTTT,CASSNWALNTEAFF
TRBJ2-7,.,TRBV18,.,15,TGTGCCAGCTCACTCCATTGGGACACCACCTACGAGCAGTACTTC,CASSLHWDTTYEQYF
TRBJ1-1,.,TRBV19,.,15,TGTGCCAGTAGCATAACCTCGACAGGTCCAGCAGAAGCTTTCTTT,CASSITSTGPAEAFF
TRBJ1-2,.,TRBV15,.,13,TGTGCCACCAGCCAATGGGACCGACCTGGCTACACCTTC,CATSQWDRPGYTF
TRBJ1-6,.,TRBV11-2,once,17,TGTGCCAGCAGCTTAGACGCGGCGCGGACTCAGAGGTCACCCCTCCACTTT,CASSLDAARTQRSPLHF
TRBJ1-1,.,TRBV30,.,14,TGTGCCTGGAGTGTCCTGTTTCCGAACACTGAAGCTTTCTTT,CAWSVLFPNTEAFF
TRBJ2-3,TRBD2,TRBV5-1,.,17,TGCGCCAGCAGTAGGTGGACTAGCGGGGGGCGCACAGATACGCAGTATTTT,CASSRWTSGGRTDTQYF
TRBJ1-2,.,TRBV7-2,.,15,TGTGCCAGCAGCTTAATGAGACAGCAGAACTATGGCTACACCTTC,CASSLMRQQNYGYTF
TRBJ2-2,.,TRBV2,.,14,TGTGCCAGCAATAAGCGAGCGGGCACCGGGGAGCTGTTTTTT,CASNKRAGTGELFF
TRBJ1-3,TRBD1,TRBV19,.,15,TGTGCCAGTAGTTTGGCAGGGGGCTTCGGAAACACCATATATTTT,CASSLAGGFGNTIYF
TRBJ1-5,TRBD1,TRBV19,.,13,TGTGCCAGTAGTACCGGACAGGGCCAGCCCCAGCATTTT,CASSTGQGQPQHF
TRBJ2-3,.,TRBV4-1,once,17,TGCGCCAGCAGCTCCCTTCCCCCCCCCGCTAGCACAGATACGCAGTATTTT,CASSSLPPPASTDTQYF
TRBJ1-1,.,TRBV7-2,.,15,TGTGCCAGCAGCTTAGGGGAGGGGATGTACACTGAAGCTTTCTTT,CASSLGEGMYTEAFF
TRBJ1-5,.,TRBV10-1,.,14,TGCGCCAGCAGTGCCGGGACATCGTCTCAGCCCCAGCATTTT,CASSAGTSSQPQHF
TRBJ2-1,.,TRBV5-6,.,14,TGTGCCAGCAGCTTTGCAGGGGTCGACAATGAGCAGTTCTTC,CASSFAGVDNEQFF
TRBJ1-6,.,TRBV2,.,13,TGTGCCAGCAGTGAAGAGGGGGAGTCACCCCTCCACTTT,CASSEEGESPLHF